A single sample is the source of the 18 T cell receptor beta chains below, sequenced in a study of control samples from healthy donors and cancer patients. Produced via immunoSEQ multiplex PCR; TCRdb's table is partial and in-frame only. The table shows about 220,000 clones, with about 94% occurring only once. The specimen sequenced was blood. Receptors were obtained from a man in his forties or fifties in good health.

This chain connects TRBV6-6 to TRBJ2-2; D remains unclear. The CDR3 has 14 residues. Looked up from germline, CDR1 is MNHNY and CDR2 is SVGAGI (reference sequence). V was clipped by 6 bases and J by 0 bases, with 8 bases between them. Here the CDR3 DNA reads TGTGCCAGCAGCTCCTCACCGAACACCGGGGAGCTGTTTTTT. Protein: CASSSSPNTGELFF.

The chain employs TRBV4-3 and TRBJ1-1, with D unclear. Per germline, CDR1 LGHNA and CDR2 YSLEER. The CDR3 has 15 residues. Trimming shortened V by 4 bases and J by 3 bases, and 15 bases separated the two germline ends. CDR3 in amino acids: CASSPSNMRDTEAFF. The CDR3 bases are TGCGCCAGCAGCCCGTCTAACATGAGGGACACTGAAGCTTTCTTT.

J is TRBJ2-2 and V is TRBV5-6; TRBD1 matches at 8 bases. CDR3 length: 16 residues. V shed 0 bases, J shed 6 bases, and the junction held 7 bases outside the gene matches. Germline V gene sequence: CDR1 SGHDT, CDR2 YYEEEE. The CDR3 spells CASSLEDRAEAGELFF. The CDR3 nucleotides read TGTGCCAGCAGCTTGGAGGACAGGGCGGAGGCCGGGGAGCTGTTTTTT.

The chain recombines TRBV6-1 with TRBJ2-1, with 8 bases aligning to TRBD2. The junction had 4 bases not matched to a gene; V was cut back by 0 bases and J by 6 bases. Germline V gene lookup returns CDR1 MNHNS and CDR2 SASEGT. CDR3 length equals 15 residues. The CDR3 sequence: CASSEAGAGGNEQFF. DNA for the CDR3: TGTGCCAGCAGTGAAGCCGGGGCGGGAGGCAATGAGCAGTTCTTC.

The V call is TRBV18, the J call TRBJ1-6, with a tentative D call TRBD1 (6 bases). Trimming took off 5 bases at V and 6 bases at J, with 14 bases between the two ends. Germline V CDR1 and CDR2: KGHSH, LQKENI. The CDR3 consists of 15 residues. This CDR3 is CASSSHGQPNSPLHF. In nucleotides, the CDR3 is TGTGCCAGCTCATCCCACGGACAGCCTAATTCACCCCTCCACTTT.

The rearrangement uses TRBV19 and TRBJ1-2, with D unresolved. Germline V gene data show CDR1 as LNHDA and CDR2 as SQIVND (reference sequence). The CDR3 runs 12 residues. V lost 6 bases, J lost 3 bases, and 8 bases lay in between. The DNA of the CDR3 is TGTGCCAGTAGGAGGGATTACTATGGCTACACCTTC. Amino acids: CASRRDYYGYTF.

This clone was counted once. This sample includes further DNA sequences coding for the same CDR3. The chain employs TRBV5-1 and TRBJ2-1, with 7 positions matching TRBD1. V lost 2 bases to trimming and J lost 1 base; unmatched junction nucleotides: 3. Germline V CDR1 and CDR2: SGHRS, YFSETQ. The CDR3 is 15 amino acids. In nucleotides, the CDR3 is TGCGCCAGCAGCTTAGCGACAGGGTCCTACAATGAGCAGTTCTTC. As protein: CASSLATGSYNEQFF.

The chain carries TRBV6-5 and TRBJ2-7; weak D call: TRBD2 (6 bases). Germline V CDR1 and CDR2: MNHEY, SVGAGI. V lost 4 bases to trimming and J lost 1 base, with 11 bases between them. This CDR3 spans 14 amino acids. The CDR3 reads CASSSGLGSYEQYF. The CDR3 DNA follows: TGTGCCAGCAGTTCGGGACTGGGGTCCTACGAGCAGTACTTC.

This clone appeared once. The V and J genes are TRBV10-1 and TRBJ1-4; D gene uncertain. V shed 10 bases and J shed 0 bases, with 18 bases lying between them. The germline CDR1 and CDR2 sequences are WNHNN and SYGVQD (reference sequence). This CDR3 is 16 amino acids long. The CDR3, as DNA: TGCGCCATCACCCCAAGAACGCCCTCAACTAATGAAAAACTGTTTTTT. This gives the protein CAITPRTPSTNEKLFF.

The chain has TRBV6-1 and TRBJ2-2, with D perhaps TRBD1 or TRBD2 (5 bases each). Trimming left V 0 bases short and J 7 bases short, with 9 bases between. The germline CDR1 and CDR2 sequences are MNHNS and SASEGT. The CDR3 loop spans 14 amino acids. The CDR3 nucleotides read TGTGCCAGCAGTGAAGCGCTGGGGGTCGGGGAGCTGTTTTTT. The encoded protein is CASSEALGVGELFF.

The J gene is TRBJ2-7, the V gene TRBV21-1. TRBV21-1 is annotated as a pseudogene. The CDR3 has 16 amino acids. The CDR3 is CASTTPRDGDSYEQYV. The DNA for the CDR3 is TGTGCCAGCACGACGCCCCGGGACGGTGACTCCTACGAGCAGTACGTC.

The V call is TRBV5-1, the J call TRBJ2-3; maybe TRBD2 (5 bases). Germline V gene data show CDR1 as SGHRS and CDR2 as YFSETQ. There are 18 residues in the CDR3. V was shortened by 4 bases and J by 0 bases, with 21 bases between the two germline ends. In nucleotides, the CDR3 is TGCGCCAGCAGCCCTTTTATCGCGGGCGCCCCTAGCACAGATACGCAGTATTTT. Its translation is CASSPFIAGAPSTDTQYF. The full variable domain, rest sourced from reference TRBV5-1 and TRBJ2-3, is KAGVTQTPRYLIKTRGQQVTLSCSPISGHRSVSWYQQTPGQGLQFLFEYFSETQRNKGNFPGRFSGRQFSNSRSEMNVSTLELGDSALYLCASSPFIAGAPSTDTQYFGPGTRLTVL.

This chain links TRBV11-2 with TRBJ1-2; possible D gene TRBD1, 5 bases. Per the germline V gene, CDR1 is SGHAT and CDR2 is FQNNGV. V gave up 4 bases and J gave up 4 bases, with 16 bases separating them. The CDR3 is 15 amino acids. CDR3 in DNA: TGTGCCAGCAGCTCAGCGTGGGGGTTGAGCTATGGCTACACCTTC. This sequence encodes CASSSAWGLSYGYTF.

The chain joins TRBV3-1 (or the pseudogene TRBV3-2) to TRBJ1-6; D uncertain. With 1 base removed from V and 11 bases from J, the gap between germline ends came to 12 bases. The germline CDR1 and CDR2 sequences are LGHDT and YNNKEL (reference sequence). This CDR3 contains 14 residues. CDR3 coding DNA: TGTGCCAGCAGCCAAGGGGAGGAAAGGGCACCCCTCCACTTT. This sequence encodes CASSQGEERAPLHF.

The chain uses TRBV27 and TRBJ1-5; 9 positions match TRBD1. V shed 6 bases, J shed 7 bases, and the junction held 10 bases outside the gene matches. The CDR3 has 15 residues. CDR1 and CDR2 (germline): MNHEY, SMNVEV (reference sequence). CDR3 region: CASRPRDRVLQPQHF. Here the CDR3 DNA reads TGTGCCAGCAGACCCCGGGACAGGGTTTTACAGCCCCAGCATTTT.

The CDR3 nucleotides are TGTGCCAGCAGTCCAACTAGCGGGGGGAAAGAGACCCAGTACTTC. Protein sequence: CASSPTSGGKETQYF. The V call is TRBV7-8, the J call TRBJ2-5; 12 bases agree with TRBD2. This CDR3 contains 15 residues. The V and J ends lost 6 bases and 3 bases, in that order; junction bases with no gene match: 5. Germline CDR1 and CDR2: SGHVS and FQNEAQ.

The chain carries TRBV29-1 and TRBJ1-1, with 7 bases matching TRBD1. With 7 bases clipped from V and 1 base from J, the junction kept 6 bases outside the gene matches. The CDR3 spans 13 residues. The germline gives CDR1 SQVTM, CDR2 ANQGSEA. CDR3 amino acids: CSAERQGNTEAFF. CDR3 DNA: TGCAGCGCCGAACGACAGGGGAACACTGAAGCTTTCTTT. Full variable domain (missing parts from reference TRBV29-1 and TRBJ1-1): SAVISQKPSRDICQRGTSLTIQCQVDSQVTMMFWYRQQPGQSLTLIATANQGSEATYESGFVIDKFPISRPNLTFSTLTVSNMSPEDSSIYLCSAERQGNTEAFFGQGTRLTVV.

V is TRBV9 and J is TRBJ1-6, with 10 bases matching TRBD1. Germline values: CDR1 SGDLS, CDR2 YYNGEE. With 4 bases clipped from V and 0 bases from J, the junction kept 7 bases outside the gene matches. The CDR3 is made up of 18 amino acids. CDR3 nucleotide sequence: TGTGCCAGCAGCCCAGGGACAGGGGTGGACTCCTATAATTCACCCCTCCACTTT. Its translation is CASSPGTGVDSYNSPLHF.